These T cell receptor beta chains were read from a single sample in a study of CD8 T cells in ankylosing spondylitis. TCRdb ran MiXCR on the 5' RACE reads and lists one entry per CDR3 protein. The table has approximately 150,000 distinct CDR3 sequences, 9.8% seen once. The sequencing input was blood, either unsorted or a sorted T cell fraction (not recorded which). Receptor source: a female donor with ankylosing spondylitis or in good health (not recorded which). The CDR3 runs from the conserved cysteine through the conserved F or W. Each record gives: CDR3 length, V gene, J gene, CDR3 protein.

>13|TRBV29-1|TRBJ2-2
CSVEGYDTGELFF
>14|TRBV19|TRBJ2-2
CASSPSGNTGELFF
>13|TRBV28|TRBJ2-5
CASSLLQQETQYF
>18|TRBV11-2|TRBJ2-5
CASSPTDGTGGRQETQYF
>13|TRBV20-1|TRBJ2-3
CSARTSLADTQYF
>13|TRBV7-9|TRBJ2-7
CASSSSGTVEQYF
>15|TRBV12-3/TRBV12-4|TRBJ2-4
CASSPLSLAKNIQYF
>18|TRBV11-1|TRBJ2-1
CASSLADLGRVGDNEQFF
>17|TRBV20-1|TRBJ2-1
CSARGLPSGNSYNEQFF
>15|TRBV28|TRBJ2-5
CASSLQLGYQETQYF
>12|TRBV11-2|TRBJ1-2
CATFKRSYGYTF
>15|TRBV4-3|TRBJ2-7
CASSPLAGGYYEQYF
>15|TRBV19|TRBJ2-1
CASTPVWTVYNEQFF
>16|TRBV2|TRBJ2-5
CASSGGLHTYEETQYF
>14|TRBV9|TRBJ1-1
CASSPRYMNTEAFF
>15|TRBV10-1|TRBJ2-2
CAGLGTGDLTGELFF